Listed here are 17 T cell receptor beta chains from one sample, sequenced in a study of T cell responses to AZD1222 COVID-19 vaccine. Clones were read by immunoSEQ multiplex PCR, and TCRdb kept only the in-frame ones, dropping some. In the table there are approximately 89,000 clones, around 90% of which are singletons. This specimen consisted of peripheral blood, obtained 28 days after the second AZD1222 dose. These receptors all stem from an adult who received the AZD1222 COVID-19 vaccine.

The V call is TRBV30, the J call TRBJ1-2, with a possible D match to TRBD1 (6 bases). CDR1 is GTSNPN and CDR2 is SVGIG in the germline V gene (reference sequence). Trimming removed 3 bases from V and 3 bases from J, with 20 bases in between. There are 16 residues in the CDR3. CDR3 DNA: TGTGCCTGGAGCGTAGGTAGGGGGGCGCACCACTATGGCTACACCTTC. This sequence encodes CAWSVGRGAHHYGYTF.

The chain uses TRBV20-1 and TRBJ1-5; no reliable D call. Trimming took 3 bases from V and 7 from J, leaving 10 bases between them. Germline lookup yields CDR1 DFQATT and CDR2 SNEGSKA (reference sequence). The CDR3 consists of 12 residues. CDR3 amino acids: CSASATGQPQHF. The CDR3 coding sequence is TGCAGTGCTAGTGCGACGGGACAGCCCCAGCATTTT.

V gene TRBV6-4 combines with J gene TRBJ2-1, with 11 bases lining up with TRBD2. Germline V gene data show CDR1 as MRHNA and CDR2 as SNTAGT. The CDR3 has 14 amino acids. J lost 6 bases, V lost 3 bases, and 1 base had no gene match. CDR3 loop: CASSDSGGANEQFF. As DNA, the CDR3 is TGTGCCAGCAGTGATAGCGGGGGGGCCAATGAGCAGTTCTTC.

J is TRBJ2-5 and V is TRBV18; a weak D match, TRBD1 (5 bases). Germline CDR1 reads KGHSH; CDR2 reads LQKENI. The CDR3 spans 14 residues. Trimming took off 6 bases at V and 5 bases at J, with 16 bases between the two ends. The CDR3 coding sequence is TGTGCCAGCTCCCCCTGGGGCGGACGGGAGACCCAGTACTTC. Protein sequence: CASSPWGGRETQYF.

The chain employs TRBV23-1 and TRBJ1-5, with a weak D call TRBD1 (5 bases). TRBV23-1 is treated as an ORF (open reading frame) with a function not yet certain. With 3 bases removed from V and 8 bases from J, the gap between germline ends came to 14 bases. The CDR3 contains 14 residues. In DNA form, the CDR3 reads TGCGCCAGCAGTCACATCCAGGGATGTGAGCCCCAGCATTTT. Translation: CASSHIQGCEPQHF.

The chain links TRBV2 to TRBJ2-7; TRBD1 is a possible D gene (5 bases). V was trimmed by 8 bases and J by 0 bases, leaving 11 bases between them. The length of the CDR3 is 13 residues. Germline V lookup: CDR1 SNHLY, CDR2 FYNNEI. The CDR3 sequence: CASVTGLSYEQYF. As DNA, the CDR3 is TGTGCCAGCGTAACAGGCCTCTCCTACGAGCAGTACTTC.

The J gene is TRBJ2-7, the V gene TRBV7-3; D uncertain. The CDR3 has 11 amino acids. Germline V gene sequence: CDR1 SGHTA, CDR2 FQGTGA. V was shortened by 5 bases and J by 4 bases, with 6 bases between the two germline ends. This CDR3 is CASSPYYEQYF. CDR3 DNA sequence: TGTGCCAGCAGCCCGTATTACGAGCAGTACTTC.

This clone was recorded a few times. The V call is TRBV27, the J call TRBJ1-1; D call uncertain. Germline V gene lookup returns CDR1 MNHEY and CDR2 SMNVEV (reference sequence). Trimming shortened V by 2 bases and J by 4 bases, and 8 bases separated the two germline ends. The CDR3 extends over 13 amino acids. The CDR3 here is CASSLGWSTEAFF. CDR3 nucleotide sequence: TGTGCCAGCAGTTTAGGATGGAGCACTGAAGCTTTCTTT.

This rearrangement joins TRBV19 to TRBJ2-1, with a possible D match to TRBD1 (6 bases). Trimming cost V 5 bases and J 4 bases, with 15 bases left between them. The germline CDR1 and CDR2 sequences are LNHDA and SQIVND (reference sequence). The CDR3 length is 15 residues. The CDR3 sequence is CASSSRDRPYNEQFF. CDR3 in DNA: TGTGCCAGTAGTTCGCGAGACAGGCCATACAATGAGCAGTTCTTC.

This clone was seen once. The J gene is TRBJ2-7, the V gene TRBV11-3; unclear D gene. This CDR3 contains 15 residues. With 7 bases removed from V and 2 bases from J, the gap between germline ends came to 18 bases. Looked up from germline, CDR1 is SGHNT and CDR2 is YENEEA. The CDR3 DNA is TGTGCCAGCAAATGTGGCCCGCATACTCCCTACGAGCAGTACTTC. Amino acid sequence: CASKCGPHTPYEQYF.

There are a few counts of this clone. This chain links TRBV9 with TRBJ1-4; 8 positions agree with TRBD1. The CDR3 contains 14 residues. J lost 5 bases, V lost 2 bases, and 2 bases had no gene match. Germline V gene lookup returns CDR1 SGDLS and CDR2 YYNGEE. The chain's CDR3 is CASSVRDRNEKLFF. The CDR3 DNA reads TGTGCCAGCAGCGTCCGGGACAGGAATGAAAAACTGTTTTTT.

This clone is categorized as medium-sized (0.01 to 0.1%). V gene TRBV21-1 combines with J gene TRBJ1-5; TRBD1 is taken as the D call from the table, unchecked against the DNA. TRBV21-1 is reported as a pseudogene. The CDR3 totals 16 residues. The CDR3 nucleotides read TGTGCCAGCAGCAACAGGGATACAGTATCTAATCAGCCCCAGCATTTT. Residues: CASSNRDTVSNQPQHF.

This chain connects TRBV18 to TRBJ2-5; tentatively, D is TRBD1 (5 bases). The length of the CDR3 is 13 residues. Germline values: CDR1 KGHSH, CDR2 LQKENI. V lost 2 bases and J lost 5, with 9 bases in between. The DNA for the CDR3 is TGTGCCAGCTCACCAAGGGGCTTGGAGACCCAGTACTTC. Translating it yields CASSPRGLETQYF.

CDR3 protein: CASSWTSGGAETQYF. The CDR3 DNA sequence: TGTGCCAGCAGTTGGACTAGCGGGGGGGCGGAGACCCAGTACTTC. The chain is built from TRBV6-5 and TRBJ2-5; 15 nucleotides align to TRBD2. This CDR3 has 15 amino acids. The germline V gene has CDR1 MNHEY and CDR2 SVGAGI. V was clipped by 4 bases and J by 5 bases; unmatched bases: 2.

This chain joins TRBV5-5 and TRBJ2-7, with TRBD1 identical over 8 bases. The germline CDR1 and CDR2 sequences are SGHKS and YYEKEE (reference sequence). The CDR3 consists of 17 residues. V lost 4 bases, J lost 1 base, and 13 bases stayed unmatched. The CDR3 sequence is CASSIAPSGTGSYEQYF. In DNA, the CDR3 is TGTGCCAGCAGCATAGCACCCTCCGGGACAGGATCCTACGAGCAGTACTTC.

V is TRBV5-1 and J is TRBJ2-2; D possibly corresponds to TRBD2 (5 bases). V shed 2 bases and J shed 1 base, with 9 bases lying between them. This CDR3 spans 15 amino acids. CDR1 and CDR2 from the germline V gene are SGHRS and YFSETQ. The CDR3 loop is CASSFRAVNTGELFF. DNA for the CDR3: TGCGCCAGCAGCTTCCGAGCGGTGAACACCGGGGAGCTGTTTTTT.

The rearrangement links TRBV15 to TRBJ2-5; 12 bases map to TRBD2. V was clipped by 3 bases and J by 4 bases; unmatched bases: 3. The CDR3 is made up of 15 amino acids. The germline gives CDR1 LNHNV, CDR2 YYDKDF (reference sequence). The CDR3: CATSRLAGGLETQYF. In DNA form, the CDR3 reads TGTGCCACCAGCAGGCTAGCGGGAGGGTTAGAGACCCAGTACTTC.